The 2 T cell receptor beta chains reported below all come from one sample, sequenced in a study of T cell responses to AZD1222 COVID-19 vaccine. TCRdb's table, derived via immunoSEQ multiplex PCR, lists solely in-frame clones and lacks some. The table has fewer than 110,000 clones, 89% seen once. Sequencing used peripheral blood, obtained on day 0 of AZD1222 vaccination. All receptors come from an adult in good health.

The V gene is TRBV9, the J gene TRBJ1-1; no reliable D call. CDR1 SGDLS and CDR2 YYNGEE come from the germline V gene. Between the trimmed V and J ends, which lost 2 bases and 5 bases, there was a span of 10 bases. This CDR3 has 13 amino acids. The CDR3 loop is CASSVPGLTEAFF. The DNA of the CDR3 is TGTGCCAGCAGCGTTCCGGGTCTTACTGAAGCTTTCTTT. Drawing the rest from reference TRBV9 and TRBJ1-1, the complete variable domain is DSGVTQTPKHLITATGQRVTLRCSPRSGDLSVYWYQQSLDQGLQFLIQYYNGEERAKGNILERFSAQQFPDLHSELNLSSLELGDSALYFCASSVPGLTEAFFGQGTRLTVV.

The chain has TRBV7-9 and TRBJ2-3; unclear D gene. The V and J ends lost 1 base and 2 bases respectively, with 7 bases between them. The CDR3 runs 14 residues. Looked up from germline, CDR1 is SEHNR and CDR2 is FQNEAQ (reference sequence). Here the CDR3 reads CASSLGQTTDTQYF. CDR3 bases: TGTGCCAGCAGCTTAGGGCAGACCACAGATACGCAGTATTTT.